Following are 11 T cell receptor beta chains from one sample sequenced in a study of cytomegalovirus exposure and HLA in healthy donors. The PCR had 60 Vbeta and 13 Jbeta primers. Using immunoSEQ multiplex PCR, the repertoire was profiled, and TCRdb retains in-frame clones only, with some absent. In the table there are 150,000 to 160,000 clones, under 80% of which are singletons. The sequenced sample was PBMCs. The receptors come from a man aged 25 to 45 in good health and CMV-seronegative.

CDR3 nucleotides: TGTGCCAGCAGAGATACGGCGGGGCCAAGGTTTGGTGAGCAGTTCTTC. It specifies CASRDTAGPRFGEQFF. This sequence joins TRBV2 and TRBJ2-1; maybe TRBD2 (6 bases). The CDR3 covers 16 residues. Germline V lookup: CDR1 SNHLY, CDR2 FYNNEI. V lost 6 bases and J 9 bases, leaving 24 bases between the germline ends.

V gene TRBV5-4 combines with J gene TRBJ2-7, with D perhaps matching TRBD2 (5 bases). The CDR3 is 12 residues long. CDR1 and CDR2 from the germline V gene are SGHNT and YYREEE (reference sequence). V lost 3 bases, J lost 4 bases, and 8 bases lay in between. Here the CDR3 reads CASSSGEYEQYF. The CDR3 DNA sequence: TGTGCCAGCAGCTCCGGGGAATACGAGCAGTACTTC.

The chain links TRBV19 to TRBJ2-7; 7 bases line up with TRBD1. The CDR3 is 13 residues long. Germline-derived CDR1 and CDR2 are LNHDA and SQIVND (reference sequence). With V trimmed by 4 bases and J by 3 bases, 3 bases remained unmatched. CDR3 region: CASSKTGNYEQYF. The DNA of the CDR3 is TGTGCCAGTAGTAAGACAGGGAACTACGAGCAGTACTTC. The complete variable domain, with remaining parts taken from reference TRBV19 and TRBJ2-7, reads DGGITQSPKYLFRKEGQNVTLSCEQNLNHDAMYWYRQDPGQGLRLIYYSQIVNDFQKGDIAEGYSVSREKKESFPLTVTSAQKNPTAFYLCASSKTGNYEQYFGPGTRLTVT.

This clone appeared a few times. The chain recombines TRBV2 with TRBJ2-5; possibly TRBD1 for D (5 bases). V lost 4 bases, J lost 5 bases, and 14 bases lay in between. The CDR3 contains 14 residues. Germline CDR1 is SNHLY and CDR2 is FYNNEI. This CDR3 is CASSAQGHRETQYF. Written as DNA, the CDR3 is TGTGCCAGCAGTGCCCAGGGCCACCGGGAGACCCAGTACTTC.

V usage is TRBV19 and J usage is TRBJ1-1, with unresolved D. CDR1 and CDR2 from the germline V gene are LNHDA and SQIVND (reference sequence). The CDR3 covers 13 residues. The ends were cut back, 8 bases at V and 3 bases at J, with 13 bases in the middle. CDR3 sequence (DNA): TGTGCCAGTCGACCACCGGCGGACACTGAAGCTTTCTTT. Its translation is CASRPPADTEAFF.

The DNA for the CDR3 is TGTGCAAGTCGCTTTCGTCGGGAGGTTTTCTCTGGAAACACCATATATTTT. It encodes CASRFRREVFSGNTIYF. This chain uses TRBV12-2 with TRBJ1-3. TRBV12-2 is noted as a pseudogene. The CDR3 has 17 residues.

This clone was recorded a few times. J is TRBJ1-2 and V is TRBV9, with D maybe TRBD1 (5 bases). The CDR3 consists of 14 residues. V dropped 0 bases and J dropped 5 bases, with 11 bases sitting between them. From germline, CDR1 is SGDLS and CDR2 YYNGEE. The CDR3 protein is CASSVGGGTYGYTF. Here the CDR3 DNA reads TGTGCCAGCAGCGTAGGGGGGGGAACATATGGCTACACCTTC.

V gene TRBV4-1 combines with J gene TRBJ2-1; weak D call: TRBD2 (6 bases). Germline CDR1 reads MGHRA; CDR2 reads YSYEKL. V gave up 0 bases and J gave up 5 bases, with 20 bases separating them. The CDR3 runs to 18 residues. CDR3: CASSQDKLSGPGDNEQFF. CDR3 bases: TGCGCCAGCAGCCAAGATAAATTATCGGGGCCGGGGGACAATGAGCAGTTCTTC.

A word on this clone: The sample carries other DNA sequences with the same CDR3. In nucleotides, the CDR3 is TGTGCCAGCAGTTTAGGAGGGAACACTGAAGCTTTCTTT. Translation: CASSLGGNTEAFF. The chain combines TRBV28 with TRBJ1-1; D remains unclear. This CDR3 contains 13 residues. Germline CDR1 is MDHEN and CDR2 is SYDVKM. V gave up 2 bases and J gave up 1 base, with 5 bases separating them.

This chain uses TRBV5-6 with TRBJ2-1; 7 nucleotides align to TRBD2. CDR3 length: 15 residues. With 4 bases clipped from V and 8 bases from J, the junction kept 12 bases outside the gene matches. CDR1 and CDR2 (germline): SGHDT, YYEEEE. The CDR3 DNA sequence: TGTGCCAGCAGCGCCCCCGCTGGGGGGGTAGATGAGCAGTTCTTC. Translated: CASSAPAGGVDEQFF.

The chain's CDR3 is CASLTGNTEAFF. CDR3 in DNA: TGTGCCAGCCTGACAGGGAACACTGAAGCTTTCTTT. This chain uses TRBV19 with TRBJ1-1, with a weak D call TRBD1 (6 bases). V lost 9 bases, J lost 1 base, and 9 bases lay in between. Germline V gene data show CDR1 as LNHDA and CDR2 as SQIVND (reference sequence). The CDR3 runs 12 residues.